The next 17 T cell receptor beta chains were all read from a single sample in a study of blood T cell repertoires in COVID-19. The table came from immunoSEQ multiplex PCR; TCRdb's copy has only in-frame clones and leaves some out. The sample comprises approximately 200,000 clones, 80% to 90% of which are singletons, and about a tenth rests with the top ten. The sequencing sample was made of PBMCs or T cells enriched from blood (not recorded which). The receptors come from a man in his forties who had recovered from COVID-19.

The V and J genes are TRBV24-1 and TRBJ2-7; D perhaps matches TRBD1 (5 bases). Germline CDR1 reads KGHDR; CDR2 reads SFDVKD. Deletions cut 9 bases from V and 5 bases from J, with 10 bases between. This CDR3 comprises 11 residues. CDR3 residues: CATQWGNEQYF. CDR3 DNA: TGTGCCACCCAGTGGGGCAACGAGCAGTACTTC.

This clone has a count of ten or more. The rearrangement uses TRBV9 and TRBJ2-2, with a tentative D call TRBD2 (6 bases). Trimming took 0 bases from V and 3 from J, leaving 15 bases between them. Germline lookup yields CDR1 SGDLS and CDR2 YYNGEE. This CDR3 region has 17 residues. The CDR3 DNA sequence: TGTGCCAGCAGCGTAGGTTCGGGGGAGGACTACACCGGGGAGCTGTTTTTT. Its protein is CASSVGSGEDYTGELFF.

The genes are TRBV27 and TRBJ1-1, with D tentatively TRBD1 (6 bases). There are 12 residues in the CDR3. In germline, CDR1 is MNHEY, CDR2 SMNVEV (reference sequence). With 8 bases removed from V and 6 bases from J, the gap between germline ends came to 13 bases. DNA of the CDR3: TGTGCCAGCTCGAGGGGGTCTGCTGAAGCTTTCTTT. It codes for CASSRGSAEAFF.

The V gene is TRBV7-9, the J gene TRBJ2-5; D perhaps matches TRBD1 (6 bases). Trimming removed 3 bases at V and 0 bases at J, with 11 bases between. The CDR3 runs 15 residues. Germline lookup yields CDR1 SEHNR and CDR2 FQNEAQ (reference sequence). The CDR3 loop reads CASSLTQGYQETQYF. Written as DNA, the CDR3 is TGTGCCAGCAGCTTGACTCAGGGGTACCAAGAGACCCAGTACTTC.

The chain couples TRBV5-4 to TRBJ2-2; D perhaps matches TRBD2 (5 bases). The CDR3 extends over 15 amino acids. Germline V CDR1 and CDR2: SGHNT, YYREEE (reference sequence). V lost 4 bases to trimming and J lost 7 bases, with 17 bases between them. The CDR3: CASSMVGLLGGELFF. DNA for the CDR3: TGTGCCAGCAGCATGGTCGGACTCCTCGGCGGGGAGCTGTTTTTT.

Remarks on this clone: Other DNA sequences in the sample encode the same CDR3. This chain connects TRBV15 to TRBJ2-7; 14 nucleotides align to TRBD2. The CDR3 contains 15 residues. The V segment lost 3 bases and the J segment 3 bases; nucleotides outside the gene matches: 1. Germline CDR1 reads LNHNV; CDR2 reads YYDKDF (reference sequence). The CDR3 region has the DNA TGTGCCACCAGCAGGGGGACTAGCGGGAGCTACGAGCAGTACTTC. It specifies CATSRGTSGSYEQYF.

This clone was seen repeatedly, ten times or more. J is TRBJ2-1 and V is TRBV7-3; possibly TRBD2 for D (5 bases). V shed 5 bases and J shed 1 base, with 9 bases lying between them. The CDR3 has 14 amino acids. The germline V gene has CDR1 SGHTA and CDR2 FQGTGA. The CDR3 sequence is CASSIRGSYNEQFF. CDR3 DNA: TGTGCCAGCAGCATCCGCGGGTCCTACAATGAGCAGTTCTTC.

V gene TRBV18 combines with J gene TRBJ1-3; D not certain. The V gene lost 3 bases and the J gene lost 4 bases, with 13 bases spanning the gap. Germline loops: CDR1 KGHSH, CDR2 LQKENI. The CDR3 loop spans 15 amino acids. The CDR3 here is CASSPIRGIGNTIYF. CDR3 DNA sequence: TGTGCCAGCTCACCCATTAGAGGGATCGGAAACACCATATATTTT. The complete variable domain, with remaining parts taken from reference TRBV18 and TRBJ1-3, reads NAGVMQNPRHLVRRRGQEARLRCSPMKGHSHVYWYRQLPEEGLKFMVYLQKENIIDESGMPKERFSAEFPKEGPSILRIQQVVRGDSAAYFCASSPIRGIGNTIYFGEGSWLTVV.

The CDR3 DNA sequence: TGTGCCAGCATGGAGGGTAGGGGAGCCACCTACGAGCAGTACTTC. Protein: CASMEGRGATYEQYF. V is TRBV6-5 and J is TRBJ2-7, with D possibly TRBD2 on 6 matching bases. V lost 7 bases to trimming and J lost 2 bases, with 18 bases between them. The germline gives CDR1 MNHEY, CDR2 SVGAGI. The CDR3 totals 15 residues.

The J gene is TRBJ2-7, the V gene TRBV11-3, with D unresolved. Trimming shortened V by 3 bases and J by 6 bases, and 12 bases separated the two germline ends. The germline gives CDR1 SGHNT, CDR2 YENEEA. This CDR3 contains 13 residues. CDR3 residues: CASSFSSVSEQYF. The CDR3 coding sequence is TGTGCCAGCAGCTTTTCGTCCGTTTCCGAGCAGTACTTC.

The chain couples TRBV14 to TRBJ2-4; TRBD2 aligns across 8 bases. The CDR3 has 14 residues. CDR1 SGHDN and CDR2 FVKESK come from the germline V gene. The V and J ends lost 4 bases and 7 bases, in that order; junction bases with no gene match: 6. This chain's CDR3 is CASSLLGRDNIQYF. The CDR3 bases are TGTGCCAGCAGCCTCCTCGGGAGGGATAACATTCAGTACTTC.

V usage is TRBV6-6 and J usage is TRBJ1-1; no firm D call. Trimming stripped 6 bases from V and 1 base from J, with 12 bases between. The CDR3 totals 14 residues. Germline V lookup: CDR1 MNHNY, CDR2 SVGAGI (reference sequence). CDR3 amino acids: CASRHNDKNTEAFF. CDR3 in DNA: TGTGCCAGCAGGCATAACGACAAGAACACTGAAGCTTTCTTT.

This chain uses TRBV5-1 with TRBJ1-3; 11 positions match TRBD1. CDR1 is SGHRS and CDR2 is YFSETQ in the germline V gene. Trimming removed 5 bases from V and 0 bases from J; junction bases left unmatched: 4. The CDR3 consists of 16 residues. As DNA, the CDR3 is TGCGCCAGCAGACCCGGACAGGGGGCCTCTGGAAACACCATATATTTT. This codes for CASRPGQGASGNTIYF.

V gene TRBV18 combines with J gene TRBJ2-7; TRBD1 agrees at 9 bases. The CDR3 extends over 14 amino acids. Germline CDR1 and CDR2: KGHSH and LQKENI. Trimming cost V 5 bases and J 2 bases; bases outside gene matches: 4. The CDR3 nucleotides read TGTGCCAGCTCAAGCCGGACAGGGGCCTACGAGCAGTACTTC. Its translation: CASSSRTGAYEQYF.

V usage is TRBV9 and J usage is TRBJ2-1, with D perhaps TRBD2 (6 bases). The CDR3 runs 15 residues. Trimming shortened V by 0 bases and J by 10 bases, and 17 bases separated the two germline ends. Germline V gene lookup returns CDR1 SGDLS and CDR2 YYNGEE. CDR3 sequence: CASSVGGVSLGEQFF. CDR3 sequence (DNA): TGTGCCAGCAGCGTAGGGGGGGTGAGCCTCGGGGAGCAGTTCTTC.

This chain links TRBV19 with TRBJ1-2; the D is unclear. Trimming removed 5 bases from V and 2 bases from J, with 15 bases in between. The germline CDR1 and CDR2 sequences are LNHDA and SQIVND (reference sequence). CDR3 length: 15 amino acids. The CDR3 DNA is TGTGCCAGTAGTCGCCCCGACGCAGGAAACTATGGCTACACCTTC. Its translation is CASSRPDAGNYGYTF.

In DNA form, the CDR3 reads TGTGCCAGTAGGCGGGGGGGGACCTATGAGCAGTTCTTC. Its protein product is CASRRGGTYEQFF. This chain links TRBV19 with TRBJ2-1; 9 bases line up with TRBD2. Germline-derived CDR1 and CDR2 are LNHDA and SQIVND (reference sequence). V was clipped by 6 bases and J by 8 bases; unmatched bases: 5. This CDR3 is 13 amino acids long.